This TCR beta chain was profiled in a study of blood T cell dynamics during melanoma immunotherapy. Study-wide results and caveats: At W3, later disease-control patients showed bifurcated PBMC repertoire changes, unlike progressors.

As to time point: pre-treatment baseline. At 12 weeks after first infusion, RECIST 1.1 defined response for most patients. Trimming left V 3 bases short and J 0 bases short, with 11 bases between. Germline V lookup: CDR1 MGHDK, CDR2 SYGVNS. The CDR3 is made up of 15 amino acids. Sequenced by immunoSEQ multiplex PCR; TCRdb stores in-frame clones only, minus some. The table has approximately 25,000 clones, roughly nine tenths seen once. For this clone: Its target is not known.

This chain connects TRBV25-1 to TRBJ2-5; D might be TRBD2 (6 bases). This specimen consisted of blood, obtained from a patient treated with checkpoint blockade. This clonotype originated in a human donor with melanoma. The CDR3 DNA is TGTGCCAGCAGTGATGTTCGGGGGTACCAAGAGACCCAGTACTTC. Its protein product is CASSDVRGYQETQYF.